Below, one T cell receptor beta chain is given with its context. In the same sample, other DNA sequences code for this CDR3. Here immunoSEQ multiplex PCR was the method, and the copy in TCRdb shows in-frame clones only, minus some. The repertoire holds approximately 240,000 clones, with 80% to 90% as singletons. The sample comes from a study of blood T cell repertoires in COVID-19. On the study more broadly: PBMCs, B-cell-depleted T cells, or T cells provided the cDNA or gDNA that made up the material.

Germline trimming cut 3 bases from V and 8 bases from J; bases unmatched to any gene: 1. In germline, CDR1 is SGHTA, CDR2 FQGTGA. CDR3 length: 14 residues. Participant ages covered about 18 to 95 years across around 22 US areas. Participant-reported clinical history was the basis for cohort assignment. This clonotype was obtained from a young woman in a cohort exposed to, infected with or recovered from COVID-19 (not recorded which). The V call is TRBV7-3, the J call TRBJ1-6; 10 bases line up with TRBD1. The specimen sequenced was PBMCs or T cells enriched from blood (not recorded which). The CDR3 is CASSFGTGDSPLHF. The CDR3 coding sequence is TGTGCCAGCAGCTTTGGGACAGGGGATTCACCCCTCCACTTT.